Presented here are 15 T cell receptor beta chains from one specimen sequenced in a study of early T cells in non-severe SARS-CoV-2 infection. TCRdb redid the calling of the 5' RACE reads with MiXCR, one entry per CDR3 protein. The sample consists of approximately 98,000 distinct CDR3 sequences, 12% of them appearing once. Sequencing input: whole blood. Every receptor here comes from an adult who was a healthcare worker with PCR-confirmed SARS-CoV-2 infection or an uninfected control (not recorded which).

A few counts support this clonotype. A junction boundary mismatches the germline segment, possibly from a read error. The V gene is TRBV6-1, the J gene TRBJ2-3; D is uncertain. This CDR3 is built from 15 residues. Germline V gene lookup returns CDR1 MNHNS and CDR2 SASEGT. Here the CDR3 DNA reads TGTGTCAGCGCCCCGACCCAAGGCCCCACAGATACGCAGTATTTT. This codes for CVSAPTQGPTDTQYF.

This clonotype was counted ten times or more. The CDR3 bases are TGCGCCAGCAGCTCAGGGACTAGCGGGAACACCGGGGAGCTGTTTTTT. Encoded protein: CASSSGTSGNTGELFF. This chain connects TRBV5-1 to TRBJ2-2; 11 bases align to TRBD2. Per germline, CDR1 SGHRS and CDR2 YFSETQ. J was trimmed by 1 base and V by 3 bases; bases with no gene match: 2. This CDR3 spans 16 amino acids.

This clonotype was observed a handful of times. The rearrangement links TRBV5-1 to TRBJ1-5; D unclear. V lost 5 bases to trimming and J lost 5 bases, with 11 bases between them. The CDR3 has 13 amino acids. CDR1 is SGHRS, CDR2 YFSETQ, per germline. This chain's CDR3 is CASRMELDQPQHF. CDR3 nucleotides: TGCGCCAGCAGAATGGAGTTGGATCAGCCCCAGCATTTT.

This clonotype was observed at least ten times. The rearrangement links TRBV30 to TRBJ1-5; D not resolved. Looked up from germline, CDR1 is GTSNPN and CDR2 is SVGIG (reference sequence). The CDR3 consists of 13 residues. Deletions cut 2 bases from V and 4 bases from J, with 9 bases between. The CDR3: CAWSLTPNQPQHF. DNA for the CDR3: TGTGCCTGGAGTCTTACTCCAAATCAGCCCCAGCATTTT.

This clonotype was seen a few times. The V call is TRBV27, the J call TRBJ2-3, with D uncertain. This CDR3 comprises 12 residues. Germline loops: CDR1 MNHEY, CDR2 SMNVEV (reference sequence). Trimming removed 5 bases from V and 4 bases from J, with 7 bases in between. The CDR3: CASSHGADTQYF. In DNA form, the CDR3 reads TGTGCCAGCAGTCATGGGGCAGATACGCAGTATTTT.

At least ten counts were recorded for this clonotype. The CDR3 nucleotides read TGTGCCAGTAGTATAACAGGGGGCATCTACGAGCAGTACTTC. Its protein product is CASSITGGIYEQYF. J is TRBJ2-7 and V is TRBV19; 9 nucleotides line up with TRBD1. Per the germline V gene, CDR1 is LNHDA and CDR2 is SQIVND (reference sequence). V dropped 2 bases and J dropped 3; count of bases not matched to a gene: 2. The CDR3 is 14 residues long.

This rearrangement joins TRBV29-1 to TRBJ2-1; the D is unclear. The CDR3 is 13 residues long. Germline V CDR1 and CDR2: SQVTM, ANQGSEA. V was shortened by 8 bases and J by 5 bases, with 16 bases between the two germline ends. Here the CDR3 DNA reads TGCAGCCCGGCCGGGTATCGGAACAATGAGCAGTTCTTC. This translates into CSPAGYRNNEQFF.

This clonotype was observed a handful of times. The V gene is TRBV6-2 or TRBV6-3, the J gene TRBJ2-7, with 12 bases matching TRBD1. The CDR3 runs 15 residues. Per the germline V gene, CDR1 is MNHEY and CDR2 is SVGEGT. V shed 8 bases, J shed 5 bases, and the junction held 10 bases outside the gene matches. CDR3 sequence (DNA): TGTGCCAGCTCCCCTCGGGGACAGGGGGCGGACGAGCAGTACTTC. Translation: CASSPRGQGADEQYF.

A few counts support this clonotype. The junction departs from the called germline gene at one end, perhaps through a read error. The rearrangement links TRBV10-3 to TRBJ2-3; D is tentatively TRBD1 or TRBD2 (5 bases each). CDR3 length equals 13 residues. In germline, CDR1 is ENHRY, CDR2 SYGVKD. The CDR3 loop reads CATSDGGPDTQYF. The DNA for the CDR3 is TGTGCCACCAGTGATGGGGGACCAGATACGCAGTATTTT.

This clonotype was seen at least ten times. V usage is TRBV20-1 and J usage is TRBJ2-2; 7 nucleotides agree with TRBD2. CDR3 length: 18 amino acids. The V gene end was trimmed by 0 bases and the J gene end by 2 bases; junction bases not matched to a gene: 12. In germline, CDR1 is DFQATT, CDR2 SNEGSKA (reference sequence). The CDR3 is CSARDRWASGVNTGELFF. CDR3 nucleotides: TGCAGTGCTAGAGATCGATGGGCTAGCGGAGTAAACACCGGGGAGCTGTTTTTT.

This clonotype showed up just a few times. This chain joins TRBV7-9 and TRBJ1-1; D ambiguous. This CDR3 has 13 residues. Between the trimmed V and J ends, which lost 3 bases and 5 bases, there was a span of 10 bases. The germline V gene encodes CDR1 SEHNR and CDR2 FQNEAQ (reference sequence). The CDR3 loop reads CASSLGAGTEAFF. CDR3 sequence (DNA): TGTGCCAGCAGCTTGGGCGCTGGGACTGAAGCTTTCTTT.

V usage is TRBV13 and J usage is TRBJ2-7; no reliable D call. Germline CDR1 reads PRHDT; CDR2 reads FYEKMQ (reference sequence). V was clipped by 6 bases and J by 2 bases, with 14 bases between them. The CDR3 is made up of 14 amino acids. The CDR3 is CASSPVQQPYEQYF. The CDR3, as DNA: TGTGCCAGCAGTCCGGTACAACAGCCCTACGAGCAGTACTTC. The whole variable domain, remainder taken from reference TRBV13 and TRBJ2-7, is AAGVIQSPRHLIKEKRETATLKCYPIPRHDTVYWYQQGPGQDPQFLISFYEKMQSDKGSIPDRFSAQQFSDYHSELNMSSLELGDSALYFCASSPVQQPYEQYFGPGTRLTVT.

Many counts were recorded for this clonotype. This chain links TRBV6-5 with TRBJ1-3; no firm D call. Deletions cut 5 bases from V and 0 bases from J, with 8 bases between. The V gene's germline CDR1 is MNHEY and CDR2 SVGAGI. The CDR3 runs to 14 residues. CDR3 amino acids: CASSRTVSGNTIYF. CDR3 nucleotides: TGTGCCAGCAGTCGGACGGTCTCTGGAAACACCATATATTTT.

This clonotype was recorded at least ten times. V and J are TRBV20-1 and TRBJ1-6; TRBD1 aligns across 9 bases. CDR1 is DFQATT, CDR2 SNEGSKA, per germline (reference sequence). Unmatched junction bases numbered 10, after V lost 6 bases and J lost 10 bases. The CDR3 is 14 residues long. The CDR3 spells CSASRTGVKSPLHF. The CDR3 region has the DNA TGCAGTGCGAGCAGGACAGGGGTTAAATCACCCCTCCACTTT.

There are many counts of this clonotype. The chain carries TRBV20-1 and TRBJ2-1; D is unclear. Trimming shortened V by 0 bases and J by 9 bases, and 18 bases separated the two germline ends. Germline CDR1 reads DFQATT; CDR2 reads SNEGSKA (reference sequence). This CDR3 region has 15 residues. In nucleotides, the CDR3 is TGCAGTGCTAGAGATTGGCCCCTCTTGGGCGGTGAGCAGTTCTTC. Its translation is CSARDWPLLGGEQFF.